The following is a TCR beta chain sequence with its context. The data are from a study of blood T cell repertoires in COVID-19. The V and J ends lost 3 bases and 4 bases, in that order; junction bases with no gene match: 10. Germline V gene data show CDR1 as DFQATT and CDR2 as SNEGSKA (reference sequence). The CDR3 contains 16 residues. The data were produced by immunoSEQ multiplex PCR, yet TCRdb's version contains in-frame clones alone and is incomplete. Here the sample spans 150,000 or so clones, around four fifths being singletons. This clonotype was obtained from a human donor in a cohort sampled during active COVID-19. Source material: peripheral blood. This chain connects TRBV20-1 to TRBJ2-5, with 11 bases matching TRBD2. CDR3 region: CSASTSGGYSLETQYF. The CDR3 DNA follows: TGCAGTGCTAGTACTAGCGGGGGTTATTCTTTAGAGACCCAGTACTTC.